This TCR beta chain was recovered during a study of blood T cell repertoires in COVID-19. The assay was immunoSEQ multiplex PCR, and TCRdb's table has in-frame clones only and misses some. The data contain fewer than 350,000 clones, 65% to 90% of them singletons. This CDR3 is built from 18 residues. Germline V CDR1 and CDR2: SQVTM, ANQGSEA. Trimming removed 1 base from V and 1 base from J, with 22 bases in between. V is TRBV29-1 and J is TRBJ1-1; D perhaps matches TRBD1 (5 bases). This TCR came from a woman between 55 and 75 years old with active or convalescent COVID-19. Sequencing was performed on peripheral blood. The CDR3 loop reads CSVEGKWQGPGENTEAFF. The CDR3 DNA follows: TGCAGCGTTGAAGGGAAGTGGCAGGGCCCAGGTGAGAACACTGAAGCTTTCTTT.